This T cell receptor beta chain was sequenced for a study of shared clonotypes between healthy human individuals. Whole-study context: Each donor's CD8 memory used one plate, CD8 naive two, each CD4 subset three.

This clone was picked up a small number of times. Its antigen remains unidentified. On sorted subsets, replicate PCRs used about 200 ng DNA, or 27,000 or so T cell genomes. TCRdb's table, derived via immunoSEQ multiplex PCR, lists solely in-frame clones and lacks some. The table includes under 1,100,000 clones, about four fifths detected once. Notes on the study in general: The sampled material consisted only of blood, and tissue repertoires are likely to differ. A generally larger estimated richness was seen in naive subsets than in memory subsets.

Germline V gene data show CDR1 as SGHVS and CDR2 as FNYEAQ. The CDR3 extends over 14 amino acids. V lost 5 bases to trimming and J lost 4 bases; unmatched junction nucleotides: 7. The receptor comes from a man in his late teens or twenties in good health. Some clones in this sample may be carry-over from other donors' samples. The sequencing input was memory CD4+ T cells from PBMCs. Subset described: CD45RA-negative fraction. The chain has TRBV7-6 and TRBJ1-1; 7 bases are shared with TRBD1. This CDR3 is CASSATGTGTEAFF. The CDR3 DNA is TGTGCCAGCAGCGCGACAGGGACGGGCACTGAAGCTTTCTTT.